The next 16 T cell receptor beta chains were all read from a single sample in a study of identifying expanded T cells in peripheral blood (dated by TCRdb to between 2018 and 2021). Library generation was performed with the immunoSEQ multiplex PCR assay. TCRdb took this table from immuneACCESS and kept in-frame rearrangements with V and J called. Such tables lack part of the clones; where checked against another copy, unresolved V genes explain under half of the gap, and the rest is unexplained. The sample table contains 51,000 or so clones; only one count was recorded for 82% of them. The ten biggest clones cover about 15% of the sample. The sample was blood. The source is a person aged 18 to 75 in good health.

The chain uses TRBV11-3 and TRBJ2-7, with 7 bases that match TRBD1. The V and J ends lost 2 bases and 1 base, in that order; junction bases with no gene match: 5. CDR3 length equals 15 residues. The germline CDR1 and CDR2 sequences are SGHNT and YENEEA. The CDR3 DNA reads as TGTGCCAGCAGCTTAAGACAGGGTGATTCCTACGAGCAGTACGTC. Amino acid sequence: CASSLRQGDSYEQYV.

This chain joins TRBV30 and TRBJ2-1; tentatively, D is TRBD1 or TRBD2 (5 bases each). Trimming pared 0 bases from V and 9 bases from J, leaving 18 bases between. The CDR3 runs 15 residues. The germline gives CDR1 GTSNPN, CDR2 SVGIG (reference sequence). CDR3 sequence (DNA): TGTGCCTGGAGTGTACTTCGAGGGGTGGGCGGTGAGCAGTTCTTC. It yields the protein CAWSVLRGVGGEQFF.

The CDR3 is CASSQVPGQQYF. The DNA of the CDR3 is TGTGCCAGCAGCCAGGTCCCAGGCCAGCAGTACTTC. The chain employs TRBV14 and TRBJ2-7, with D unresolved. Trimming cost V 3 bases and J 8 bases, with 11 bases left between them. This CDR3 has 12 amino acids. Per the germline V gene, CDR1 is SGHDN and CDR2 is FVKESK.

The rearrangement uses TRBV6-5 and TRBJ2-1, with D perhaps matching TRBD2 (5 bases). CDR1 and CDR2 from the germline V gene are MNHEY and SVGAGI. This CDR3 is 15 amino acids long. V lost 2 bases and J lost 9, with 17 bases in between. This CDR3 reads CASSYPPPGKGEQFF. The CDR3 DNA is TGTGCCAGCAGTTACCCCCCGCCCGGGAAGGGTGAGCAGTTCTTC.

The V call is TRBV10-3, the J call TRBJ1-2; D is perhaps TRBD1 (5 bases). From germline, CDR1 is ENHRY and CDR2 SYGVKD. The V end was cut by 0 bases, the J end by 3 bases, with 14 bases between. CDR3 size: 16 residues. The chain's CDR3 is CAISESMAGRDYGYTF. DNA of the CDR3: TGTGCCATCAGTGAGTCAATGGCAGGGAGAGACTATGGCTACACCTTC.

The table lists this clone with a few counts. The V and J genes are TRBV18 and TRBJ1-1; D remains ambiguous. In germline, CDR1 is KGHSH, CDR2 LQKENI. V was trimmed by 3 bases and J by 5 bases, leaving 10 bases between them. The CDR3 sequence is 13 residues long. The CDR3: CASSPSKKTEAFF. CDR3 DNA: TGTGCCAGCTCACCGAGTAAAAAAACTGAAGCTTTCTTT.

The chain uses TRBV2 and TRBJ1-1, with 8 bases identical to TRBD1. The germline V gene has CDR1 SNHLY and CDR2 FYNNEI. The CDR3 is made up of 14 amino acids. V shed 4 bases, J shed 4 bases, and the junction held 5 bases outside the gene matches. The CDR3 spells CASSGQGIRTEAFF. The CDR3 DNA is TGTGCCAGCAGTGGACAGGGGATTCGCACTGAAGCTTTCTTT.

The CDR3 spells CASSVGTGHLTDTQYF. As DNA, the CDR3 is TGTGCCAGCAGCGTCGGGACAGGACACCTCACAGATACGCAGTATTTT. The chain recombines TRBV9 with TRBJ2-3; 8 nucleotides line up with TRBD1. In germline, CDR1 is SGDLS, CDR2 YYNGEE. The J segment lost 2 bases and the V segment lost 2 bases, leaving 7 bases of the junction unmatched. The CDR3 is 16 amino acids.

The chain has TRBV5-1 and TRBJ2-1; 7 positions match TRBD2. From germline, CDR1 is SGHRS and CDR2 YFSETQ. Losses at the gene ends were 5 bases for V and 6 bases for J; bases not matched to a gene: 8. The CDR3 totals 14 residues. This CDR3 is CASSLRREFNEQFF. The DNA for the CDR3 is TGCGCCAGCAGTCTTCGGCGGGAGTTCAATGAGCAGTTCTTC.

The chain uses TRBV6-5 and TRBJ2-5; D might be TRBD1 or TRBD2, each matching 6 bases. V lost 7 bases and J 7 bases, leaving 16 bases between the germline ends. Germline V CDR1 and CDR2: MNHEY, SVGAGI. The CDR3 spans 13 residues. CDR3 sequence: CASTPGGLGTQYF. CDR3 nucleotides: TGTGCCAGCACCCCTGGGGGGCTAGGGACCCAGTACTTC.

This clone has more than one count but fewer than ten. The chain has TRBV9 and TRBJ2-1; 8 nucleotides line up with TRBD2. The CDR3 is made up of 16 amino acids. CDR1 and CDR2 from the germline V gene are SGDLS and YYNGEE. The junction had 2 bases not matched to a gene; V was cut back by 0 bases and J by 0 bases. CDR3 amino acids: CASSVGLASSYNEQFF. The CDR3 coding sequence is TGTGCCAGCAGCGTAGGACTAGCGAGCTCCTACAATGAGCAGTTCTTC.

The J gene is TRBJ2-1, the V gene TRBV30, with 10 bases lining up with TRBD1. The CDR3 is 11 amino acids. Looked up from germline, CDR1 is GTSNPN and CDR2 is SVGIG (reference sequence). CDR3 DNA sequence: TGTGCATGGGACAGGGGAAGTGAGCAGTTCTTC. This sequence encodes CAWDRGSEQFF.

This clone was seen just once. The rearrangement links TRBV2 to TRBJ1-2, with D tentatively TRBD1 (5 bases). V was trimmed by 8 bases and J by 8 bases, leaving 9 bases between them. The germline gives CDR1 SNHLY, CDR2 FYNNEI. The CDR3 spans 10 residues. The chain's CDR3 is CASSPGGYTF. CDR3 bases: TGTGCCAGCTCCCCAGGGGGCTACACCTTC.

This rearrangement joins TRBV27 to TRBJ2-7, with D tentatively TRBD1 or TRBD2 (5 bases each). The ends were cut back, 0 bases at V and 2 bases at J, with 8 bases in the middle. In germline, CDR1 is MNHEY, CDR2 SMNVEV (reference sequence). The CDR3 contains 14 residues. In nucleotides, the CDR3 is TGTGCCAGCAGTTTATCGAGGGGACCCTACGAGCAGTACTTC. This translates into CASSLSRGPYEQYF.

V and J are TRBV5-1 and TRBJ2-7, with 7 bases fitting TRBD2. The V gene's germline CDR1 is SGHRS and CDR2 YFSETQ. The J segment lost 8 bases and the V segment lost 4 bases, leaving 9 bases of the junction unmatched. The CDR3 sequence is 13 residues long. Here the CDR3 DNA reads TGCGCCAGCAGCATGGGGAGGGGAGAACAGCAGTACTTC. This codes for CASSMGRGEQQYF.

The rearrangement joins TRBV29-1 to TRBJ2-1; 11 bases align to TRBD2. The CDR3 sequence is 15 residues long. CDR1 and CDR2 from the germline V gene are SQVTM and ANQGSEA. J gave up 8 bases and V 1 base, and 7 bases lay outside the gene matches. CDR3 region: CSVEGLAGGKDEQFF. The CDR3 nucleotides are TGCAGCGTTGAAGGCCTAGCGGGAGGTAAGGATGAGCAGTTCTTC.